These T cell receptor beta chains were read from a single sample in a study of CXCR3-negative and CXCR3-positive naive CD8 T cells. TCRdb reprocessed the 5' RACE reads, with one entry per CDR3 protein and no DNA. Its clone listing holds over 100,000 distinct CDR3 sequences. Material: naive CXCR3+ CD8+ T cells from blood. The receptors were gathered from a human donor in good health. Some clones in this sample may be carry-over from other donors' samples. CDR3s include the opening cysteine and the closing phenylalanine or tryptophan. Fields, in order: V gene, J gene, CDR3 protein.

TRBV5-4	TRBJ2-7	CASSHPGLSYEQYF
TRBV28	TRBJ2-7	CASSPPYEQYF
TRBV12-3/TRBV12-4	TRBJ2-6	CASSFTGYSGANVLTF
TRBV6-4	TRBJ2-2	CASSDSSRDLTGELFF
TRBV12-3/TRBV12-4	TRBJ2-5	CASSLWAYQETQYF
TRBV20-1	TRBJ2-7	CSARAPSYEQYF
TRBV7-2	TRBJ1-5	CASSDRRVDQPQHF
TRBV7-8	TRBJ1-5	CASSLALEGVYSNQPQHF
TRBV29-1	TRBJ2-7	CSVTGTSVHEQYF
TRBV28	TRBJ2-1	CASSLVGGHNEQFF
TRBV2	TRBJ2-7	CASSSAGGSYEQYF
TRBV29-1	TRBJ2-3	CSVGLSTDTQYF
TRBV6-5	TRBJ2-1	CASSSGGVMNEQFF
TRBV7-2	TRBJ2-1	CARNREGHYNEQFF
TRBV20-1	TRBJ2-7	CSAKGLAGPYEQYF
TRBV4-2	TRBJ2-7	CASSQLSPDRGSYEQYF
TRBV20-1	TRBJ2-2	CSASRVGRWGLDTGELFF
TRBV3-1	TRBJ2-1	CASSQDLRRYNEQFF
TRBV29-1	TRBJ1-1	CSVERGRGTEAFF
TRBV6-5	TRBJ2-5	CASSPAGGQQETQYF
TRBV20-1	TRBJ1-2	CSARTGRGYTF
TRBV6-5	TRBJ2-4	CASSYSGTGPIQYF
TRBV9	TRBJ2-3	CASGSGTSTDMQYF
TRBV28	TRBJ2-7	CASSSPGSGRAYEQYF
TRBV28	TRBJ2-1	CASSSLRGGRGLEQFF
TRBV12-3/TRBV12-4	TRBJ1-5	CASSLTYNQPQHF
TRBV28	TRBJ1-1	CASSSDTWNTEAFF
TRBV7-6	TRBJ2-3	CASSPYLGTDTQYF
TRBV12-3/TRBV12-4	TRBJ2-7	CASSLNLVDYEQYF
TRBV6-5	TRBJ2-2	CASSLSGTGVGELFF
TRBV20-1	TRBJ1-5	CSARTGQGINQPQHF
TRBV7-9	TRBJ1-1	CASSHDSEAFF
TRBV10-3	TRBJ2-1	CATSPMGGGGYNEQFF
TRBV29-1	TRBJ2-1	CSVEDLKGPEQFF
TRBV7-3	TRBJ2-3	CASSPEGYADTQYF
TRBV29-1	TRBJ1-1	CSGEAALNTEAFF
TRBV7-8	TRBJ2-3	CASSLGSAGGPTDTQYF
TRBV5-6	TRBJ2-4	CASTQGGKNIQYF
TRBV5-1	TRBJ2-5	CASSLYGVRETQYF
TRBV5-1	TRBJ2-3	CASSLIAGDDTQYF
TRBV7-7	TRBJ2-5	CASSPGTGWVDRETQYF
TRBV12-3/TRBV12-4	TRBJ2-6	CASSFLGTGANVLTF
TRBV9	TRBJ2-1	CASSSRAGGWNEQFF
TRBV6-2/TRBV6-3	TRBJ2-1	CASSLAGGSNEQFF
TRBV28	TRBJ1-2	CASSQRFRTGYGYTF
TRBV28	TRBJ2-5	CATEDRQETQYF
TRBV28	TRBJ2-3	CASSLSGTSGSLEDTQYF
TRBV12-3/TRBV12-4	TRBJ2-1	CASSLGGWSYNEQFF
TRBV3-2	TRBJ2-7	CASSQDRAGLAGEQYF